What follows is one T cell receptor (beta chain) and its context. The CDR3 totals 17 residues. V was cut by 2 bases and J by 3 bases, with 20 bases left in between. Germline V CDR1 and CDR2: SGHDT, YYEEEE. Generated by immunoSEQ multiplex PCR, the TCRdb table keeps only in-frame clones and is missing some. The sample contains approximately 200,000 clones, 94% of which appear only once. The data originate from a study of blood T cell repertoires in COVID-19. Study summary: Donors in the United States, Italy and Spain gave samples during acute or convalescent COVID-19. Nucleic acid was either cDNA or gDNA, and it came from T cells, B-cell-depleted T cells, or PBMCs.

Source material: peripheral blood. This sequence was found in a man aged 30 to 45 with COVID-19, enrolled during active disease. V usage is TRBV5-6 and J usage is TRBJ2-5, with D possibly TRBD2 on 6 matching bases. The CDR3 loop reads CASSFKTGAGREETQYF. The CDR3, as DNA: TGTGCCAGCAGCTTTAAGACGGGAGCTGGCAGGGAAGAGACCCAGTACTTC.